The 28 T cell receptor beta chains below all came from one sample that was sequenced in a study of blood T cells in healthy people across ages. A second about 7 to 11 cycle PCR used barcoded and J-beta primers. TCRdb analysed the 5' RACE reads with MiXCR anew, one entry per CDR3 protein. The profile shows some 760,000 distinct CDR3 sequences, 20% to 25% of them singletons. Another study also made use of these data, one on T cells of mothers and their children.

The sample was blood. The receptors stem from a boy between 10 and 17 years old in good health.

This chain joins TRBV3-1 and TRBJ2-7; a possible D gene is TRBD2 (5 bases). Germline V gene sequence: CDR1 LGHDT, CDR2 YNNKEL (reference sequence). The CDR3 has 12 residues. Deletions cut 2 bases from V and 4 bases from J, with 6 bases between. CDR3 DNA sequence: TGTGCCAGCAGCCAATCGGGGTACGAGCAGTACTTC. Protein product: CASSQSGYEQYF.

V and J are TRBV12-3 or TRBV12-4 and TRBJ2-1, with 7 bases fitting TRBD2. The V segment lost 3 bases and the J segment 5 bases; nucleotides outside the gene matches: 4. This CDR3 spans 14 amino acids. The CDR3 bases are TGTGCCAGCAGTTTTCCGCTAGCGGACAATGAGCAGTTCTTC. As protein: CASSFPLADNEQFF.

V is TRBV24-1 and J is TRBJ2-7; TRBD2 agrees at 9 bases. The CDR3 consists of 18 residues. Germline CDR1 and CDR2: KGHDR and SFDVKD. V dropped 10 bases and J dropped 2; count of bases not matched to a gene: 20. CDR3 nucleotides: TGTGCCACACTTGGACAACAGCCGGGACTAGCATTCCCCTACGAGCAGTACTTC. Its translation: CATLGQQPGLAFPYEQYF.

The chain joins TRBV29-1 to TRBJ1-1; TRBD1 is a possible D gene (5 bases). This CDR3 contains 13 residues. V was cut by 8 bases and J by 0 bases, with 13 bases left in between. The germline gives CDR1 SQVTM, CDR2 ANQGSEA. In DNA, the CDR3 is TGCAGCACTAACCAGGGTTTGAACACTGAAGCTTTCTTT. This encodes CSTNQGLNTEAFF.

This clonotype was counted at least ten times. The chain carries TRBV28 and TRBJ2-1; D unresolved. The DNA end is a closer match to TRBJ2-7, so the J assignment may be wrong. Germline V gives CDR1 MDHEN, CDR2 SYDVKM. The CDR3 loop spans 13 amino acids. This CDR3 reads CASSSWVLYEQYF. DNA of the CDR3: TGTGCCAGCAGTTCATGGGTTCTCTACGAGCAGTACTTC.

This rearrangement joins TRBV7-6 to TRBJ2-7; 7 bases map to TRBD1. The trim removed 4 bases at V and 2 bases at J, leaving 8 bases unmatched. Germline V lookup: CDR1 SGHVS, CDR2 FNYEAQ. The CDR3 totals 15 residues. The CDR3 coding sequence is TGTGCCAGCAGCTCGACAGGGATGAACACCTACGAGCAGTACTTC. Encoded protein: CASSSTGMNTYEQYF.

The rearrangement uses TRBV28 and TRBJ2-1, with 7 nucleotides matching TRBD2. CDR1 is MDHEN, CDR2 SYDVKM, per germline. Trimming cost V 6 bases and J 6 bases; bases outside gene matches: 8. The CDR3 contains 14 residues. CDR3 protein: CASSPSGNPNEQFF. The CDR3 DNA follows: TGTGCCAGCAGCCCGAGCGGGAACCCCAATGAGCAGTTCTTC.

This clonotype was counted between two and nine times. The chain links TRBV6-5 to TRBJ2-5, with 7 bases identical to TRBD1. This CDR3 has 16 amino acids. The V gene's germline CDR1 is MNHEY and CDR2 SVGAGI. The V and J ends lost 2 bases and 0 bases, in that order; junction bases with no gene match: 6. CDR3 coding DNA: TGTGCCAGCAGTTACATCGGCAGGGGGTACCAAGAGACCCAGTACTTC. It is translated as CASSYIGRGYQETQYF.

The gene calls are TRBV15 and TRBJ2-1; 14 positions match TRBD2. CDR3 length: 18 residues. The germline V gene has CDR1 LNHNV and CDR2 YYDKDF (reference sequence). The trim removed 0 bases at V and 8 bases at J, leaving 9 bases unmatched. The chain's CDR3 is CATSRDLTTSGRADEQFF. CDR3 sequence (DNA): TGTGCCACCAGCAGAGACCTTACGACTAGCGGGAGGGCCGATGAGCAGTTCTTC. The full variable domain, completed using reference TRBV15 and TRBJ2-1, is DAMVIQNPRYQVTQFGKPVTLSCSQTLNHNVMYWYQQKSSQAPKLLFHYYDKDFNNEADTPDNFQSRRPNTSFCFLDIRSPGLGDTAMYLCATSRDLTTSGRADEQFFGPGTRLTVL.

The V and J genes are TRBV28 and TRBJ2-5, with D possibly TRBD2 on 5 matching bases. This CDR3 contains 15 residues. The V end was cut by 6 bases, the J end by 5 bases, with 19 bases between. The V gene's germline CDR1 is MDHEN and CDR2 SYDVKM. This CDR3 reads CASRPFASGLETQYF. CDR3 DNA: TGTGCCAGCAGGCCTTTTGCAAGCGGTTTGGAGACCCAGTACTTC.

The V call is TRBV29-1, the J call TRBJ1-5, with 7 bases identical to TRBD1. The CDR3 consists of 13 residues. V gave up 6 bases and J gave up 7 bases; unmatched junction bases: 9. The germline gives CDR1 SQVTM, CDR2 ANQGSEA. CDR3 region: CSVLDRSGQPQHF. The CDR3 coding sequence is TGCAGCGTCTTGGACAGGTCTGGACAGCCCCAGCATTTT.

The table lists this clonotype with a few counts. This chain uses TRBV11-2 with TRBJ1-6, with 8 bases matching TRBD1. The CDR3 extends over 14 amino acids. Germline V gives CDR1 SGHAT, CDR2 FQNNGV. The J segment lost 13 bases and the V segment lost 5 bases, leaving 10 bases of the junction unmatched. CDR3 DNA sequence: TGTGCCAGCAGCATCCCGGACAGGGCAGCGCCCCTCCACTTT. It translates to CASSIPDRAAPLHF. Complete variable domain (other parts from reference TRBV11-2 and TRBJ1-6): EAGVAQSPRYKIIEKRQSVAFWCNPISGHATLYWYQQILGQGPKLLIQFQNNGVVDDSQLPKDRFSAERLKGVDSTLKIQPAKLEDSAVYLCASSIPDRAAPLHFGNGTRLTVT.

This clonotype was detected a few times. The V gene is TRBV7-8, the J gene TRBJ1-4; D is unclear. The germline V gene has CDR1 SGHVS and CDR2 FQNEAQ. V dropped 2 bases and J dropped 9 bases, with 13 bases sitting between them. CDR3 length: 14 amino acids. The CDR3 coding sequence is TGTGCCAGCAGCTTACAAAACGACGGGAAAAAACTGTTTTTT. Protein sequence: CASSLQNDGKKLFF.

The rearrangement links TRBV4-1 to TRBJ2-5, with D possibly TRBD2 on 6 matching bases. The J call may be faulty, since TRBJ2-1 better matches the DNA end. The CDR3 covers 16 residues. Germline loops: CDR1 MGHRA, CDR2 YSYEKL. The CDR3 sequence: CASSQVAGTRTGEQFF. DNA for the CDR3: TGCGCCAGCAGCCAAGTCGCCGGGACTCGGACTGGCGAGCAGTTCTTC.

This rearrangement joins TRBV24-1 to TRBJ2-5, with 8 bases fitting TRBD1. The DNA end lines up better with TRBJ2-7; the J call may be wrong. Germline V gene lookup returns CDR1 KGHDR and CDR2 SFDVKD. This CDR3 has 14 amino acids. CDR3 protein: CATSDHGQGHEQYF. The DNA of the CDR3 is TGTGCCACCAGTGATCACGGACAGGGCCACGAGCAGTACTTC.

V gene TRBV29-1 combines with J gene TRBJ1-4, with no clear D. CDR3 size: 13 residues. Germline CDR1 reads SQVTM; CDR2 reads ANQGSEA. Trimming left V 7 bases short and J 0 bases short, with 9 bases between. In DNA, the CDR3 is TGCAGCGCGAAGGGATCAACTAATGAAAAACTGTTTTTT. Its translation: CSAKGSTNEKLFF.

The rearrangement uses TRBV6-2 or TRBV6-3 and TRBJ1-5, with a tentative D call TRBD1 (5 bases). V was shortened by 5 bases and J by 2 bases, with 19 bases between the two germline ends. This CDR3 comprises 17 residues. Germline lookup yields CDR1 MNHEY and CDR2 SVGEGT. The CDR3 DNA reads TGTGCCAGCAGTAGCGCCCCCGGGGCCTGGGGCAATCAGCCCCAGCATTTT. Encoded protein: CASSSAPGAWGNQPQHF.

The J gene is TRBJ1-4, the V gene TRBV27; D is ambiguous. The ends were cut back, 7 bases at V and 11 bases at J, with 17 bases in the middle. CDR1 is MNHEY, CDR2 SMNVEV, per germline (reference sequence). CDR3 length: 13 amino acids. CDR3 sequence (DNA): TGTGCCAGCACGGCCAGCAGAGGAGGGAAACTGTTTTTT. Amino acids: CASTASRGGKLFF.

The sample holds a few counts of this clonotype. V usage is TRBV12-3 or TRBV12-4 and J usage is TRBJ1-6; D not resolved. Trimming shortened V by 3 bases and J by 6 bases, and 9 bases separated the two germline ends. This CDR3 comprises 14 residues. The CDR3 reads CASSFNRPNSPLHF. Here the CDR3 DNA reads TGTGCCAGCAGTTTCAACAGACCTAATTCACCCCTCCACTTT.

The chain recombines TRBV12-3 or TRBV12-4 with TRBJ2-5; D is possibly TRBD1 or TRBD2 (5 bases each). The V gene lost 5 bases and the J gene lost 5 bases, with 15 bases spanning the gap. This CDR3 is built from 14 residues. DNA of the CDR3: TGTGCCAGCAGTCCCGGGACGGCTTGGGAGACCCAGTACTTC. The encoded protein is CASSPGTAWETQYF.

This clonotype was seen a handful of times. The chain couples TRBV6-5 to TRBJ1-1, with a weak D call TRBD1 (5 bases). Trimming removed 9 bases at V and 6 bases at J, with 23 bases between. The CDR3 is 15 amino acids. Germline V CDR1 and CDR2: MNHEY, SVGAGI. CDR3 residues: CASKILAGLEAEAFF. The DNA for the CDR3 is TGTGCCAGTAAAATACTGGCAGGGCTTGAGGCTGAAGCTTTCTTT.

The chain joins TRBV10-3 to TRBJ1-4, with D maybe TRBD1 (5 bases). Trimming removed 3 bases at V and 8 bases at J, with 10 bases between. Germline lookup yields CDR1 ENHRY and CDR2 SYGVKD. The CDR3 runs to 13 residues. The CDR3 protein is CAISDRDREKLFF. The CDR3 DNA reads TGTGCCATCAGTGACAGGGATAGGGAAAAACTGTTTTTT.

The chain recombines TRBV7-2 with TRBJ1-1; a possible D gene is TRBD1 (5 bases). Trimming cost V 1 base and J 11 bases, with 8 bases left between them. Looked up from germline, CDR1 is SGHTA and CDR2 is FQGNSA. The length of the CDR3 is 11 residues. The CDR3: CASSLEGWAFF. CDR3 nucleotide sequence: TGTGCCAGCAGCTTAGAGGGGTGGGCTTTCTTT.

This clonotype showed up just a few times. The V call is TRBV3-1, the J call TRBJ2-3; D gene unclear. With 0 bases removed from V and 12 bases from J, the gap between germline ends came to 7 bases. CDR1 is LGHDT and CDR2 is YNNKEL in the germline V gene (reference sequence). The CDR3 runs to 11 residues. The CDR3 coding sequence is TGTGCCAGCAGCCAAGATGGGCCCCAGTATTTT. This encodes CASSQDGPQYF.

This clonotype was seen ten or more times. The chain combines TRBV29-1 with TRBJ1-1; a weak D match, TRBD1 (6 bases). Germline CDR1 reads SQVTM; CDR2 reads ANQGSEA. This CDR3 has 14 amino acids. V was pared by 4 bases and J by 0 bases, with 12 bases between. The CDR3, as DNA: TGCAGCGTTGTACAGGGCGGAATGAACACTGAAGCTTTCTTT. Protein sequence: CSVVQGGMNTEAFF.

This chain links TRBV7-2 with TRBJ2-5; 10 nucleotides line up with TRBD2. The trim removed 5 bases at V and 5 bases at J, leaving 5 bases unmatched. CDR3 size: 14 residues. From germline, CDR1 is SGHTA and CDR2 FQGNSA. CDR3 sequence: CASSVQAGGETQYF. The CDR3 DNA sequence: TGTGCCAGCAGCGTCCAAGCGGGGGGGGAGACCCAGTACTTC.

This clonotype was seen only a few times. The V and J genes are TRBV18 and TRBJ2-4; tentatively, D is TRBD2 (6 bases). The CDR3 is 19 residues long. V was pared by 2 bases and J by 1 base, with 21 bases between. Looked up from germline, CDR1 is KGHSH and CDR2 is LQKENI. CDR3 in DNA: TGTGCCAGCTCACCATCGAGCGGGTACGCCTTGATGGCCAAAAACATTCAGTACTTC. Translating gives CASSPSSGYALMAKNIQYF. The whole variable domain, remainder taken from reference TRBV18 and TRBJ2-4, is NAGVMQNPRHLVRRRGQEARLRCSPMKGHSHVYWYRQLPEEGLKFMVYLQKENIIDESGMPKERFSAEFPKEGPSILRIQQVVRGDSAAYFCASSPSSGYALMAKNIQYFGAGTRLSVL.

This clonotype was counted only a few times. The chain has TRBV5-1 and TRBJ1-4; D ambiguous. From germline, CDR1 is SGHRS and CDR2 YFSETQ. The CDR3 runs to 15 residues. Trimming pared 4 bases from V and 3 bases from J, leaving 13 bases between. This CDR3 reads CASSPGRSSNEKLFF. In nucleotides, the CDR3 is TGCGCCAGCAGCCCTGGGAGGTCTTCTAATGAAAAACTGTTTTTT.